Described below is a single T cell receptor beta chain sequence and its context. Trimming removed 3 bases at V and 0 bases at J, with 11 bases between. CDR1 is SGHVS and CDR2 is FQNEAQ in the germline V gene. CDR3 length: 15 amino acids. The PCR had 60 Vbeta and 13 Jbeta primers. TCRdb keeps only in-frame clones here, not all; method: immunoSEQ multiplex PCR. The sample includes around 150,000 clones, over 80% of them seen just once. The data are from a study of cytomegalovirus exposure and HLA in healthy donors. As for the study in general: Samples from HLA-typed donors yielded about 85 million unique TCRs in an early data release.

The receptor was isolated from a male donor in good health and CMV-seronegative. This rearrangement joins TRBV7-8 to TRBJ1-2; D remains unclear. Sequenced input: PBMCs. This chain's CDR3 is CASSFAISANYGYTF. The CDR3 DNA is TGTGCCAGCAGCTTTGCCATATCAGCTAACTATGGCTACACCTTC.